Here is one T cell receptor (beta chain) with its context. This record belongs to a study of control samples from healthy donors and cancer patients. Repertoires were generated with immunoSEQ multiplex PCR, while TCRdb's copy carries only in-frame clones and drops some. The sample consists of tens of thousands of clones, roughly 90% of them appearing once. V was trimmed by 6 bases and J by 1 base, leaving 33 bases between them. The germline V gene has CDR1 SQVTM and CDR2 ANQGSEA. The CDR3 has 20 residues. The source of this sequence is a man over 45 in good health. The chain couples TRBV29-1 to TRBJ2-5, with a tentative D call TRBD2 (7 bases). Material for sequencing was blood. Here the CDR3 DNA reads TGCAGCGTGAAGGGGGGGTACAGCCCAGTTGTTAGCGGAGGCCAAGAGACCCAGTACTTC. It is translated as CSVKGGYSPVVSGGQETQYF.